This is a list of T cell receptor beta chains from one sample in a study of blood T cell repertoires in COVID-19. Assay used: immunoSEQ multiplex PCR; TCRdb lists only in-frame clones, some missing. The repertoire holds some 80,000 clones, with around 80% as singletons. The source material was peripheral blood. Receptor source: a woman between 45 and 65 years old with acute or convalescent COVID-19. Each CDR3 is given with its conserved first and last residue. Each record gives: V gene, J gene, clone size, D gene, CDR3 DNA, CDR3 protein. D genes are given only for firm matches. Clone size is shown for a subset of rows, as once, few, many or a class of expanded clone.

TRBV4-3	TRBJ2-5	-	-	TGCGCCAGCAGCCAAGCCCCCGTGCAGGCCGACCAAGAGACCCAGTACTTC	CASSQAPVQADQETQYF
TRBV6-2/TRBV6-3	TRBJ2-7	-	TRBD2	TGTGCCAGCAGTCTAGCGGGACGGGACCCCTACGAGCAGTACTTC	CASSLAGRDPYEQYF
TRBV19	TRBJ1-5	-	TRBD1	TGTGCCAGTAGTACCACGGACAGGGCGGGTAGCAATCAGCCCCAGCATTTT	CASSTTDRAGSNQPQHF
TRBV11-2	TRBJ2-1	once	-	TGTGCCAGCAGCTTAGTACTGCGCTATGAGCAGTTCTTC	CASSLVLRYEQFF
TRBV19	TRBJ1-3	many	TRBD1	TGTGCCACCGAAGGACAGGCGAGCTCTGGAAACACCATATATTTT	CATEGQASSGNTIYF
TRBV7-2	TRBJ1-2	once	TRBD1	TGTGCCAGCAGCCCCCGACAGGGGGCAGGGGGCTACACCTTC	CASSPRQGAGGYTF
TRBV7-9	TRBJ2-1	-	-	TGTGCCAGCAGCAGCCTGAAGGGACTCTACAATGAGCAGTTCTTC	CASSSLKGLYNEQFF
TRBV28	TRBJ1-5	-	-	TGTGCCAGCAGTTTAACAGGGTTGGTAAGTGGTCAGCCCCAGCATTTT	CASSLTGLVSGQPQHF
TRBV11-3	TRBJ2-3	-	TRBD1	TGTGCCAGCAGCTTAGTCCCCGACAGGGGGCGCGCTAATACGCAGTATTTT	CASSLVPDRGRANTQYF
TRBV4-2	TRBJ1-5	-	TRBD1	TGTGCCAGCAGCCAAGAAGGGACAGGGGTTCAGCCCCAGCATTTT	CASSQEGTGVQPQHF
TRBV14	TRBJ2-1	-	-	TGTGCCAGCAGCCAAGACAGGAGAGGGGGTCGGCAGTTCTTC	CASSQDRRGGRQFF